This TCR beta chain appears in the sequencing data of a study of blood T cell repertoires in COVID-19. About the study: Samples came from the United States, Italy and Spain, spanning acute and convalescent COVID-19.

Unmatched junction bases numbered 5, after V lost 7 bases and J lost 3 bases. Germline V gene data show CDR1 as SEHNR and CDR2 as FQNEAQ (reference sequence). The CDR3 contains 15 residues. Sequencing used immunoSEQ multiplex PCR; TCRdb keeps in-frame clones, though not all of them. The sample holds 95,000 to 150,000 clones, 60% to 85% seen once. This chain joins TRBV7-9 and TRBJ2-1; 11 nucleotides align to TRBD1. This TCR derives from a man between 65 and 79 years old with acute or convalescent COVID-19. Sequenced: peripheral blood. The CDR3 region has the DNA TGTGCCAGCACCTCCGGGACAGGGGGCTACAATGAGCAGTTCTTC. Its protein product is CASTSGTGGYNEQFF. Together with reference TRBV7-9 and TRBJ2-1, the CDR3 gives the full variable domain: DTGVSQNPRHKITKRGQNVTFRCDPISEHNRLYWYRQTLGQGPEFLTYFQNEAQLEKSRLLSDRFSAERPKGSFSTLEIQRTEQGDSAMYLCASTSGTGGYNEQFFGPGTRLTVL.